These 8 T cell receptor beta chains were sequenced from one sample in a study of blood T cell repertoires in COVID-19. The protocol was immunoSEQ multiplex PCR, while the TCRdb copy is restricted to in-frame clones and leaves out a portion. The sample lists about 280,000 clones, roughly 85% occurring once. Sequencing was performed on peripheral blood. These receptor sequences come from a man in his fifties or sixties with active or convalescent COVID-19.

The V and J genes are TRBV7-9 and TRBJ1-3; weak D call: TRBD1 (5 bases). CDR3 length: 15 residues. The germline CDR1 and CDR2 sequences are SEHNR and FQNEAQ (reference sequence). V lost 6 bases and J lost 4, with 16 bases in between. CDR3 DNA: TGTGCCAGCAGACTTCCGGGGGAGCCGGGAAACACCATATATTTT. Protein product: CASRLPGEPGNTIYF.

The chain is built from TRBV24-1 and TRBJ2-5; maybe TRBD1 (6 bases). The germline V gene encodes CDR1 KGHDR and CDR2 SFDVKD. The CDR3 is 15 amino acids. The V gene lost 4 bases and the J gene lost 2 bases, with 13 bases spanning the gap. The CDR3 is CATSDGDRLQETQYF. CDR3 sequence (DNA): TGTGCCACCAGTGACGGAGACAGGTTGCAAGAGACCCAGTACTTC.

The V call is TRBV6-5, the J call TRBJ2-7; TRBD2 aligns across 11 bases. V was pared by 6 bases and J by 0 bases, with 4 bases of the junction left unmatched. The CDR3 has 15 amino acids. Germline V gene data show CDR1 as MNHEY and CDR2 as SVGAGI. The chain's CDR3 is CASSEGLADSYEQYF. DNA for the CDR3: TGTGCCAGCAGCGAGGGACTAGCGGACTCCTACGAGCAGTACTTC.

This sequence joins TRBV6-5 and TRBJ2-1; 9 positions agree with TRBD2. Per the germline V gene, CDR1 is MNHEY and CDR2 is SVGAGI. The CDR3 is 15 residues long. J was trimmed by 10 bases and V by 7 bases; bases with no gene match: 14. As DNA, the CDR3 is TGTGCCAGCACTCGACTGACTAGCGGAGGATCCGAGCAGTTCTTC. As protein: CASTRLTSGGSEQFF.

The chain has TRBV7-6 and TRBJ2-5; 13 bases agree with TRBD2. Germline trimming cut 5 bases from V and 2 bases from J; bases unmatched to any gene: 5. The V gene's germline CDR1 is SGHVS and CDR2 FNYEAQ. This CDR3 contains 16 residues. CDR3 amino acids: CASSLGLAGVQETQYF. CDR3 bases: TGTGCCAGCAGCCTCGGACTAGCGGGAGTTCAAGAGACCCAGTACTTC.

The chain links TRBV25-1 to TRBJ2-3; 8 positions match TRBD2. In germline, CDR1 is MGHDK, CDR2 SYGVNS. The junction had 9 bases not matched to a gene; V was cut back by 3 bases and J by 4 bases. CDR3 length: 16 residues. The CDR3 coding sequence is TGTGCCAGCAGTGACCCCTCGAGCGGGAGAGCAGATACGCAGTATTTT. Amino acid sequence: CASSDPSSGRADTQYF.

The chain is built from TRBV6-5 and TRBJ1-3, with D tentatively TRBD1 (5 bases). The CDR3 is made up of 15 amino acids. V lost 11 bases and J 0 bases, leaving 17 bases between the germline ends. In germline, CDR1 is MNHEY, CDR2 SVGAGI. DNA for the CDR3: TGTGCCGGCGCCCCTGGGGGACTCTCTGGAAACACCATATATTTT. Translated: CAGAPGGLSGNTIYF.

The chain is built from TRBV10-2 and TRBJ1-1; D ambiguous. The germline CDR1 and CDR2 sequences are WSHSY and SAAADI. V was trimmed by 8 bases and J by 2 bases, leaving 15 bases between them. This CDR3 has 14 amino acids. CDR3 sequence: CASGDREFNTEAFF. The CDR3 DNA follows: TGCGCCAGCGGGGATAGGGAGTTTAACACTGAAGCTTTCTTT.